This T cell receptor beta chain was observed in a study of blood T cell repertoires in COVID-19. Study-level background: Acute and convalescent COVID-19 samples came from the United States, Italy and Spain. T cells, B-cell-depleted T cells, or PBMCs provided the cDNA or gDNA that served as material.

Germline V lookup: CDR1 SGHDT, CDR2 YYEEEE. V lost 6 bases to trimming and J lost 10 bases; unmatched junction nucleotides: 10. The CDR3 sequence is 13 residues long. Method: immunoSEQ multiplex PCR; TCRdb's copy keeps in-frame clones and lacks some. The table records some 250,000 clones, approximately 91% of them present only once. The TCR was taken from a woman in her 30s with acute or convalescent COVID-19. Sample: peripheral blood. The chain carries TRBV5-6 and TRBJ1-5; 7 bases are shared with TRBD1. CDR3 coding DNA: TGTGCCAGCACCCCGGGACAGAGACTTCCCCAGCATTTT. Translating gives CASTPGQRLPQHF.